This T cell receptor (beta chain) was observed in a study of cytomegalovirus exposure and HLA in healthy donors. The wider study: It was reported in a later analysis that the same platform had been used for the 90 to 150 validation repertoires as for the roughly 700 first-cohort repertoires.

V lost 2 bases and J 0 bases, leaving 16 bases between the germline ends. In germline, CDR1 is MDHEN, CDR2 SYDVKM. The CDR3 totals 17 residues. TCRdb keeps only in-frame clones here, not all; method: immunoSEQ multiplex PCR. The sample yields about 270,000 clones, approximately 86% seen once. The receptor was derived from a woman aged 18-30 years in good health and CMV-seronegative. Material: PBMCs. The chain links TRBV28 to TRBJ1-1; D is uncertain. The CDR3 DNA sequence: TGTGCCAGCAGTTTACATCTGACTCGCGATATGAACACTGAAGCTTTCTTT. It yields the protein CASSLHLTRDMNTEAFF.